This passage covers 6 T cell receptor beta chains from one sample sequenced in a study of T-cell reconstitution after alpha-beta-depleted transplantation in children. Library preparation (for TCRbeta) was performed with unique molecular identifiers. TCRdb reprocessed the PCR reads via MiXCR and lists one record per CDR3 protein. The sample lists a few hundred thousand distinct CDR3 sequences; over 25% were seen once. The source material was PBMCs, sampled before TCRalphabeta/CD19-depleted stem cell transplant. The receptors shown here come from a boy younger than two with Wiskott-Aldrich syndrome, due to receive a stem cell transplant.

This clonotype was picked up a small number of times. This chain connects TRBV3-1 to TRBJ1-5, with D unclear. This CDR3 has 15 residues. CDR1 and CDR2 from the germline V gene are LGHDT and YNNKEL (reference sequence). V was clipped by 1 base and J by 5 bases, with 12 bases between them. CDR3 DNA: TGTGCCAGCAGCCAAGCAGCCGGGAAGCATCAGCCCCAGCATTTT. This translates into CASSQAAGKHQPQHF.

The chain couples TRBV10-3 to TRBJ2-3; 13 bases line up with TRBD2. The CDR3 totals 17 residues. V dropped 6 bases and J dropped 0; count of bases not matched to a gene: 6. In germline, CDR1 is ENHRY, CDR2 SYGVKD. DNA of the CDR3: TGTGCCATCAGCGGGACTAGCGGGGATACTAGCACAGATACGCAGTATTTT. Translation gives CAISGTSGDTSTDTQYF.

This clonotype was detected only a few times. The chain couples TRBV5-1 to TRBJ1-1; no firm D call. Germline CDR1 reads SGHRS; CDR2 reads YFSETQ. The CDR3 totals 13 residues. The V end was cut by 4 bases, the J end by 2 bases, with 9 bases between. CDR3 amino acids: CASSAERNTEAFF. The CDR3 DNA follows: TGCGCCAGCAGCGCGGAGAGAAACACTGAAGCTTTCTTT.

This chain connects TRBV5-1 to TRBJ2-2; D is unclear. V lost 4 bases and J lost 2, with 9 bases in between. CDR1 and CDR2 (germline): SGHRS, YFSETQ. CDR3 length: 14 amino acids. The DNA of the CDR3 is TGCGCCAGCAGCGCAAACTACAACACCGGGGAGCTGTTTTTT. Its protein is CASSANYNTGELFF.

This clonotype showed up just a few times. This rearrangement joins TRBV5-1 to TRBJ2-5; D is uncertain. The germline gives CDR1 SGHRS, CDR2 YFSETQ. Trimming took off 0 bases at V and 4 bases at J, with 10 bases between the two ends. This CDR3 spans 14 amino acids. CDR3 region: CASSLDSPVETQYF. In nucleotides, the CDR3 is TGCGCCAGCAGCTTGGACAGCCCTGTAGAGACCCAGTACTTC.

In its sample, this clonotype was seen a few times. The chain combines TRBV30 with TRBJ2-3, with a possible D match to TRBD2 (6 bases). This CDR3 contains 15 residues. Trimming shortened V by 4 bases and J by 1 base, and 15 bases separated the two germline ends. Germline CDR1 GTSNPN, CDR2 SVGIG (reference sequence). The CDR3 loop reads CAWTTGASGTDTQYF. The CDR3 bases are TGTGCCTGGACCACCGGGGCTAGCGGCACAGATACGCAGTATTTT.